Described below is a single T cell receptor (beta chain) sequence and its context. This CDR3 spans 15 amino acids. Germline assignment: CDR1 SGHRS and CDR2 YFSETQ. The V and J ends lost 4 bases and 2 bases respectively, with 15 bases between them. The data were obtained in a study of blood T cell repertoires in COVID-19. Sequencing used immunoSEQ multiplex PCR; TCRdb keeps in-frame clones, though not all of them. The table lists 140,000 to 150,000 clones, approximately 89% of them singletons. The chain is built from TRBV5-1 and TRBJ1-1; D gene uncertain. The TCR comes from a human donor in a cohort sampled during active COVID-19. Sequencing was done on a sample of peripheral blood. The CDR3 DNA reads as TGCGCCAGCAGCCCCCTTGTAGGAGGAAACACTGAAGCTTTCTTT. Residues: CASSPLVGGNTEAFF.